This TCR beta chain was recovered during a study of shared clonotypes between healthy human individuals (dated by TCRdb to 2018 to 2021). Regarding the complete study: The cohort comprised two women and three men aged 18 to 49 years. Per donor, three plates each were used for CD4 naive and CD4 memory, two for CD8 naive, and one for CD8 memory. Blood TCR repertoires of about five healthy adults were deeply sequenced to estimate repertoire size and the extent of clonotype sharing between individuals. To increase sequencing depth and limit assay-specific biases, different laboratories used diverse techniques to prepare libraries and sequence TCR repertoires. Between about 0.94 and 8.9 billion PBMCs per donor were obtained by leukapheresis. On the study overall, not on this receptor specifically: Incomplete sequencing was indicated by rarefaction of sorted-subset datasets, despite the large sequencing depth. Compared with non-shared clonotypes, clonotypes shared by all four sorted-subset donors had higher generation probabilities. Because the study included only a small number of donors, the genetic and exposure-history diversity represented was limited. Estimated clonotype richness was generally larger for naive than for memory subsets. Sampling was restricted to blood, and TCR repertoires in tissues likely differ from the TCR repertoires found in blood. Across a handful of donors, approximately 4.9% of naive CD4, roughly 3.4% of naive CD8, 2% to 2.5% of memory CD4, and over 0.35% of memory CD8 clonotypes were shared. Pairwise subsampling indicated that sequencing depth was expected to affect the degree of clonotype sharing among donors.

Remarks on this clone: It lacks a known antigen. No base quality information exists; no much larger clone differs at one position.

Between the V and J ends, shortened by 2 bases and 1 base respectively, the junction contains 11 bases. Counted from cysteine to phenylalanine, this CDR3 has 16 amino acids. Here the CDR3 DNA is all that survives: 48 bases in frame from base 1. The CDR1 and CDR2 encoded by the germline V gene are MNHNS and SASEGT. TCR CDR3 regions were amplified from genomic DNA by multiplex PCR using the deep immunoSEQ assay. Extracted genomic DNA from each cell subset was spread evenly across all wells of several immunoSEQ 96-well plates, with each plate serving as a replicate. For sorted subsets, 200 to 250 ng genomic DNA, equal to about 30,000 T cell genomes, was loaded into each replicate PCR. The purified libraries were quantified using a Qubit 3.0 fluorometer, sized with a Bioanalyzer 2100, and then quantified again using the KAPA Library Quantification kit. Every immunoSEQ 96-well plate was sequenced on a separate single-read 150-cycle Illumina NextSeq 550 flow cell. The study's own analysis went as follows. Because the immunoSEQ output included only junctional sequences and no quality scores, the filtering could not be the same as the filtering used for full-length reads. To assign V/J genes and CDR3, sequences were annotated against IMGT germline references using PyIR, a Python wrapper for IgBLAST v1.9. Reads with weak V/J assignments (E-value above 1e-6), missing CDR3, stop codons, out-of-frame junctions, or ambiguous translated residues were removed. A V3J clonotype was defined by an identical inferred V gene, J gene, and CDR3 amino acid sequence. The percentage overlap between two repertoires was calculated by dividing the number of shared unique clonotypes by the size of the smaller repertoire. Three approaches were used to assess repertoire richness: RTK rarefaction, the Chao1 estimator, and Recon v2.1 estimates of unobserved clonotypes. OLGA was used to compute generation probabilities for all TCRbeta clonotypes that the gDNA method yielded from four donors. In its TCRdb copy, this immuneACCESS table keeps in-frame sequences only and misses some clones. Where compared with another copy, unresolved V genes explain less than half of these, and the others have no known cause. The DNA gave D and trimming, while V, J and clone size come from that table. In all, the sample holds some 2 million clones, and roughly 95% of those were seen once. Approximately 1.2% of the sample lies in the top ten.

CD8 naive samples consisted of CD45RO-negative cells that were positively selected for CCR7, yielding a CD45RA+CCR7+ population without TemRA cells. The donors were healthy, HIV-negative adults who had no recently reported acute infections or vaccinations. Only Caucasian adults living in Nashville, Tennessee, USA were represented among the donors. Blood was collected by leukapheresis, and PBMCs were isolated by Ficoll-Histopaque density gradient centrifugation and then cryopreserved in liquid nitrogen vapor phase. Analytical flow cytometry was used to check the purity and quantity of every magnetically sorted T cell population. Genomic DNA was isolated from each sorted fraction and quantified by UV absorbance on a Nanodrop 2000c.

This chain is built from TRBV6-1 and TRBJ2-2, with the D gene too uncertain to name. The clonotype was recovered from a man younger than 35 in good health. Sequenced input: naive CD8+ T cells sorted from blood. Interpreted using the paper, the cell subset or site label stands for: CD45RA+CCR7+. The DNA sequence reads TGTGCCAGCAGTGAATATTGGGCAGAGAACACCGGGGAGCTGTTTTTT. Translated, this gives CASSEYWAENTGELFF.